This T cell receptor (beta chain) was obtained from a study of blood T cell repertoires in COVID-19. The overall study: PBMCs, B-cell-depleted T cells, or T cells were the source of the cDNA or gDNA that made up the material.

Source study methods: Reference gene primers were amplified, and this amplification served to estimate nucleated cell counts. Profiled with immunoSEQ multiplex PCR; TCRdb holds only in-frame clones, not every one. That table is the source of V, J and clone size, and D and trimming were worked out from the DNA. The sample consists of about 36,000 clones, roughly four fifths of them appearing once. This receptor was obtained from a human donor in a cohort sampled during active or convalescent COVID-19. The donor label of this sample is uncertain. The sequenced sample consisted of peripheral blood.

The chain's CDR3 is CASSLVGGNRDTQYF. As DNA, the CDR3 is TGTGCCAGTAGTTTAGTCGGGGGGAATAGGGATACGCAGTATTTT. This sequence joins TRBV19 and TRBJ2-3; TRBD2 matches at 7 bases. Trimming took 5 bases from V and 6 from J; bases not matched to a gene: 11. The CDR3 sequence is 15 residues long. CDR1 and CDR2 from the germline V gene are LNHDA and SQIVND (reference sequence).